What follows are 21 T cell receptor beta chains derived from one specimen sequenced in a study of cytomegalovirus exposure and HLA in healthy donors. 60 Vbeta and 13 Jbeta primers were used in PCR. Only in-frame clones appear in the TCRdb table, and some are missing; sequencing was by immunoSEQ multiplex PCR. The profile covers approximately 180,000 clones, with around 78% appearing a single time and roughly 13% taken by the ten largest. Sequencing used PBMCs. The receptor set was obtained from a woman aged 45-65 years in good health and CMV-seropositive.

This clone was seen more than once but under ten times. The chain joins TRBV4-1 to TRBJ2-1; TRBD2 is a possible D gene (6 bases). The V and J ends lost 2 bases and 7 bases respectively, with 15 bases between them. The germline V gene encodes CDR1 MGHRA and CDR2 YSYEKL. This CDR3 is built from 15 residues. For the CDR3, the DNA is TGCGCCAGCAGCCAATCCGGGACTTTAATGAATGAGCAGTTCTTC. Translation: CASSQSGTLMNEQFF.

The chain uses TRBV5-1 and TRBJ2-3, with D possibly matching TRBD2 (6 bases). CDR3 length equals 15 residues. Germline CDR1 and CDR2: SGHRS and YFSETQ. V was cut by 4 bases and J by 0 bases, with 12 bases left in between. The CDR3 DNA reads TGCGCCAGCAGCAGGGACTCTTATAGCACAGATACGCAGTATTTT. This translates into CASSRDSYSTDTQYF.

The genes are TRBV2 and TRBJ1-5; 10 bases line up with TRBD1. With 3 bases clipped from V and 6 bases from J, the junction kept 2 bases outside the gene matches. CDR1 and CDR2 (germline): SNHLY, FYNNEI. The CDR3 consists of 14 residues. CDR3 sequence reads: CASSDRTGGQPQHF. The CDR3 DNA is TGTGCCAGCAGTGATAGGACAGGGGGTCAGCCCCAGCATTTT.

A few counts support this clone. The V call is TRBV30, the J call TRBJ2-2, with 7 nucleotides matching TRBD1. This CDR3 has 15 residues. V shed 0 bases and J 4 bases; nucleotides not matched to a gene: 5. CDR1 is GTSNPN and CDR2 is SVGIG in the germline V gene (reference sequence). Written as DNA, the CDR3 is TGTGCCTGGAGTGTACTTAACAGGGGCACCGGGGAGCTGTTTTTT. Its translation is CAWSVLNRGTGELFF.

The chain has TRBV21-1 and TRBJ2-5; the table's D call of TRBD2 was not tested on the DNA. TRBV21-1 is a listed pseudogene. The CDR3 totals 16 residues. CDR3 amino acids: CASSALGRAPGETQYF. As DNA, the CDR3 is TGTGCCAGCAGCGCCTTAGGGAGGGCACCAGGGGAGACCCAGTACTTC.

The chain employs TRBV27 and TRBJ1-1; a weak D match, TRBD1 (5 bases). The CDR3 has 16 amino acids. V gave up 0 bases and J gave up 1 base, with 12 bases separating them. Germline V gene lookup returns CDR1 MNHEY and CDR2 SMNVEV (reference sequence). The DNA of the CDR3 is TGTGCCAGCAGTTTATCGAAGGGGATTCGGAACACTGAAGCTTTCTTT. Protein sequence: CASSLSKGIRNTEAFF.

The chain is built from TRBV7-9 and TRBJ2-2, with a possible D match to TRBD2 (5 bases). The V gene's germline CDR1 is SEHNR and CDR2 FQNEAQ (reference sequence). This CDR3 region has 13 residues. Trimming took 6 bases from V and 7 from J, leaving 12 bases between them. The CDR3 loop reads CASRLDGRGELFF. In nucleotides, the CDR3 is TGTGCCAGCAGACTAGACGGTCGCGGGGAGCTGTTTTTT.

The chain uses TRBV6-1 and TRBJ2-7; possible D gene TRBD1, 6 bases. This CDR3 has 15 amino acids. Trimming removed 4 bases at V and 2 bases at J, with 15 bases between. Per the germline V gene, CDR1 is MNHNS and CDR2 is SASEGT. The CDR3 reads CASSVAGTYAYEQYF. As DNA, the CDR3 is TGTGCCAGCAGTGTCGCCGGGACATATGCCTACGAGCAGTACTTC.

The rearrangement uses TRBV7-9 and TRBJ2-6; tentative D call: TRBD2 (5 bases). V was trimmed by 1 base and J by 4 bases, leaving 14 bases between them. CDR1 and CDR2 from the germline V gene are SEHNR and FQNEAQ (reference sequence). The CDR3 has 17 amino acids. The CDR3 DNA is TGTGCCAGCAGCTTAGTCAAACTAGGAGAGGGGGCCAACGTCCTGACTTTC. It specifies CASSLVKLGEGANVLTF.

CDR3 loop: CATGTAGANVLTF. The CDR3 DNA reads TGTGCCACCGGGACAGCTGGGGCCAACGTCCTGACTTTC. The V gene is TRBV7-3, the J gene TRBJ2-6, with TRBD1 matching over 7 bases. Germline CDR1 and CDR2: SGHTA and FQGTGA. There are 13 residues in the CDR3. V was pared by 10 bases and J by 2 bases, with 2 bases of the junction left unmatched.

The chain couples TRBV4-2 to TRBJ1-1; D is uncertain. V lost 0 bases and J lost 0, with 8 bases in between. The V gene's germline CDR1 is LGHNA and CDR2 YNFKEQ. The CDR3 has 15 amino acids. The CDR3 region is CASSQELRVNTEAFF. For the CDR3, the DNA is TGTGCCAGCAGCCAAGAATTGAGGGTGAACACTGAAGCTTTCTTT.

This rearrangement joins TRBV6-1 to TRBJ2-1; TRBD1 agrees at 7 bases. The CDR3 has 15 residues. In germline, CDR1 is MNHNS, CDR2 SASEGT. J was trimmed by 4 bases and V by 1 base; bases with no gene match: 4. The CDR3 loop is CASSEEGDRYNEQFF. The CDR3 coding sequence is TGTGCCAGCAGTGAAGAAGGGGACAGATACAATGAGCAGTTCTTC.

The rearrangement uses TRBV7-9 and TRBJ2-3; D may be TRBD1 (6 bases). Germline CDR1 SEHNR, CDR2 FQNEAQ (reference sequence). V was trimmed by 3 bases and J by 1 base, leaving 11 bases between them. CDR3 size: 15 residues. The CDR3 DNA is TGTGCCAGCAGCTTCCGGGACACCGGCACAGATACGCAGTATTTT. Its translation: CASSFRDTGTDTQYF.

V gene TRBV7-3 combines with J gene TRBJ2-7; 13 positions agree with TRBD2. The CDR3 covers 14 residues. With V trimmed by 4 bases and J by 5 bases, 2 bases remained unmatched. Germline V gene sequence: CDR1 SGHTA, CDR2 FQGTGA. In DNA form, the CDR3 reads TGTGCCAGCAGCTCGGGACTAGCGGGGCACGAGCAGTACTTC. This gives the protein CASSSGLAGHEQYF.

This clone was recorded a few times. The chain carries TRBV6-5 and TRBJ1-2; D unresolved. Germline V gene sequence: CDR1 MNHEY, CDR2 SVGAGI. V was cut by 8 bases and J by 8 bases, with 21 bases left in between. CDR3 length equals 14 residues. CDR3 loop: CASSALGPSGGYTF. DNA for the CDR3: TGTGCCAGCTCCGCCCTAGGACCCTCGGGAGGCTACACCTTC.

This clone was observed a handful of times. The CDR3 nucleotides are TGTGCCAGCTCCGATACTAGCGGTAGCTCCTACAATGAGCAGTTCTTC. It translates to CASSDTSGSSYNEQFF. V and J are TRBV18 and TRBJ2-1; 8 nucleotides line up with TRBD2. Trimming took 6 bases from V and 0 from J; bases not matched to a gene: 7. This CDR3 comprises 16 residues. CDR1 and CDR2 (germline): KGHSH, LQKENI.

The chain links TRBV18 to TRBJ2-2, with a tentative D call TRBD2 (5 bases). Trimming pared 0 bases from V and 0 bases from J, leaving 8 bases between. The germline CDR1 and CDR2 sequences are KGHSH and LQKENI. This CDR3 is 16 amino acids long. The CDR3 coding sequence is TGTGCCAGCTCACCACCTGGACTTTCGAACACCGGGGAGCTGTTTTTT. The encoded protein is CASSPPGLSNTGELFF.

The chain recombines TRBV7-9 with TRBJ1-1, with D possibly being TRBD1 (6 bases). V lost 6 bases, J lost 5 bases, and 16 bases lay in between. Looked up from germline, CDR1 is SEHNR and CDR2 is FQNEAQ (reference sequence). The CDR3 contains 14 residues. As DNA, the CDR3 is TGTGCCAGCAGGGCACAGGGTGGGGGTACTGAAGCTTTCTTT. Translated: CASRAQGGGTEAFF.

This clone was seen only a few times. V gene TRBV5-4 combines with J gene TRBJ2-1, with D maybe TRBD1 (5 bases). The germline V and J ends were trimmed by 5 bases and 0 bases, with 12 bases remaining between them. The length of the CDR3 is 15 residues. Germline CDR1 reads SGHNT; CDR2 reads YYREEE (reference sequence). For the CDR3, the DNA is TGTGCCAGCAGTTATGGACATCGCTCCTACAATGAGCAGTTCTTC. Protein: CASSYGHRSYNEQFF.

This clone has just one count. The rearrangement joins TRBV30 to TRBJ1-4; 7 positions match TRBD1. This CDR3 contains 17 residues. Germline trimming cut 2 bases from V and 1 base from J; bases unmatched to any gene: 10. CDR1 and CDR2 from the germline V gene are GTSNPN and SVGIG (reference sequence). The CDR3 nucleotides are TGTGCCTGGAGTTCTGATAGGGGGCTGGGAACTAATGAAAAACTGTTTTTT. This gives the protein CAWSSDRGLGTNEKLFF.

The chain carries TRBV5-1 and TRBJ1-6, with TRBD1 as a possible D gene (5 bases). Germline CDR1 SGHRS, CDR2 YFSETQ. The CDR3 runs 15 residues. Trimming stripped 0 bases from V and 8 bases from J, with 12 bases between. As DNA, the CDR3 is TGCGCCAGCAGCTTGGGGGGGAGGGATCATTCACCCCTCCACTTT. It specifies CASSLGGRDHSPLHF.